The next 29 T cell receptor beta chains were all read from a single sample in a study of cytomegalovirus exposure and HLA in healthy donors. The study ran its PCR with 60 Vbeta and 13 Jbeta primers. Only in-frame clones appear in the TCRdb table, and some are missing; sequencing was by immunoSEQ multiplex PCR. The table records hundreds of thousands of clones, around 80% of them present only once. Sequencing input: PBMCs. Every receptor here comes from a boy aged 5-17 years in good health and CMV-seronegative.

There are a few counts of this clone. CDR3 sequence reads: CASRGTGAATNEKLFF. CDR3 DNA: TGCGCCAGCAGAGGGACAGGGGCTGCAACTAATGAAAAACTGTTTTTT. The chain has TRBV5-1 and TRBJ1-4; 10 bases agree with TRBD1. With V trimmed by 5 bases and J by 0 bases, 4 bases remained unmatched. From germline, CDR1 is SGHRS and CDR2 YFSETQ. This CDR3 comprises 16 residues.

The genes are TRBV29-1 and TRBJ2-7, with 7 bases aligning to TRBD1. Germline V gene sequence: CDR1 SQVTM, CDR2 ANQGSEA. The V gene end was trimmed by 1 base and the J gene end by 6 bases; junction bases not matched to a gene: 6. The CDR3 has 13 residues. CDR3 loop: CSVEGTGRPEQYF. The CDR3 DNA sequence: TGCAGCGTTGAAGGGACAGGACGGCCCGAGCAGTACTTC.

The rearrangement links TRBV30 to TRBJ2-1; 10 positions match TRBD2. V lost 4 bases, J lost 8 bases, and 14 bases stayed unmatched. The CDR3 consists of 16 residues. The germline V gene has CDR1 GTSNPN and CDR2 SVGIG (reference sequence). The CDR3 spells CAWIARTSGPTDEQFF. The CDR3 nucleotides read TGTGCCTGGATTGCAAGGACTAGCGGCCCTACCGATGAGCAGTTCTTC. Looking up the rest from reference TRBV30 and TRBJ2-1 gives the full variable domain: SQTIHQWPATLVQPVGSPLSLECTVEGTSNPNLYWYRQAAGRGLQLLFYSVGIGQISSEVPQNLSASRPQDRQFILSSKKLLLSDSGFYLCAWIARTSGPTDEQFFGPGTRLTVL.

The chain recombines TRBV30 with TRBJ1-2, with D maybe TRBD1 (6 bases). V was trimmed by 5 bases and J by 7 bases, leaving 17 bases between them. CDR1 is GTSNPN, CDR2 SVGIG, per germline (reference sequence). The CDR3 loop spans 13 amino acids. The CDR3 here is CAWGAGTSGGYTF. CDR3 sequence (DNA): TGTGCCTGGGGAGCCGGGACATCGGGTGGCTACACCTTC.

The CDR3 protein is CASSVSGTLNEKLFF. The CDR3 nucleotides are TGTGCCAGCAGTGTCTCCGGGACACTTAATGAAAAACTGTTTTTT. V gene TRBV6-5 combines with J gene TRBJ1-4; weak D call: TRBD1 (6 bases). This CDR3 has 15 residues. V lost 5 bases, J lost 4 bases, and 14 bases lay in between. Germline CDR1 reads MNHEY; CDR2 reads SVGAGI.

V and J are TRBV7-9 and TRBJ1-2, with 7 bases lining up with TRBD1. The length of the CDR3 is 14 residues. Germline CDR1 SEHNR, CDR2 FQNEAQ (reference sequence). V lost 1 base to trimming and J lost 6 bases; unmatched junction nucleotides: 5. CDR3 sequence (DNA): TGTGCCAGCAGCTTAGTTCTAACAGGGGATGGCTACACCTTC. It translates to CASSLVLTGDGYTF.

The chain is built from TRBV7-9 and TRBJ2-7, with D tentatively TRBD2 (5 bases). CDR3 length equals 15 residues. The germline gives CDR1 SEHNR, CDR2 FQNEAQ (reference sequence). V was trimmed by 1 base and J by 0 bases, leaving 10 bases between them. CDR3 bases: TGTGCCAGCAGCTTAGTTTATGGGAGCTCCTACGAGCAGTACTTC. Amino acids: CASSLVYGSSYEQYF. Together with reference TRBV7-9 and TRBJ2-7, the CDR3 gives the full variable domain: DTGVSQNPRHKITKRGQNVTFRCDPISEHNRLYWYRQTLGQGPEFLTYFQNEAQLEKSRLLSDRFSAERPKGSFSTLEIQRTEQGDSAMYLCASSLVYGSSYEQYFGPGTRLTVT.

This chain connects TRBV10-2 to TRBJ1-2; D is undetermined. Germline V gene data show CDR1 as WSHSY and CDR2 as SAAADI. The CDR3 is 12 amino acids. Trimming left V 4 bases short and J 4 bases short, with 7 bases between. CDR3 protein: CASSAGLYGYTF. The CDR3 DNA follows: TGCGCCAGCAGTGCAGGCCTCTATGGCTACACCTTC.

In DNA form, the CDR3 reads TGTGCCAGCAGCTTAAACAACTATAGCGGGAGGACCCCCCGCTACGAGCAGTACTTC. Translated, it gives CASSLNNYSGRTPRYEQYF. V usage is TRBV28 and J usage is TRBJ2-7, with 10 positions matching TRBD2. The CDR3 extends over 19 amino acids. CDR1 and CDR2 (germline): MDHEN, SYDVKM. J was trimmed by 3 bases and V by 6 bases; bases with no gene match: 20.

This clone appeared a few times. This sequence joins TRBV5-6 and TRBJ2-7; D uncertain. Trimming left V 3 bases short and J 2 bases short, with 3 bases between. The V gene's germline CDR1 is SGHDT and CDR2 YYEEEE. The CDR3 is made up of 11 amino acids. The chain's CDR3 is CASSYTYEQYF. The DNA of the CDR3 is TGTGCCAGCAGCTATACCTACGAGCAGTACTTC.

This clone was detected a few times. CDR3 DNA: TGCGCCAGCAGCTTCGGTTTAGCGGTGACCTACGAGCAGTACTTC. Amino acid sequence: CASSFGLAVTYEQYF. The J gene is TRBJ2-7, the V gene TRBV5-1; a weak D match, TRBD2 (6 bases). CDR3 length equals 15 residues. Germline-derived CDR1 and CDR2 are SGHRS and YFSETQ. V lost 2 bases and J lost 2, with 14 bases in between.

The chain is built from TRBV28 and TRBJ1-1; TRBD1 aligns across 7 bases. The germline CDR1 and CDR2 sequences are MDHEN and SYDVKM. This CDR3 comprises 13 residues. The ends lost 1 base at V and 10 bases at J; junction bases unmatched: 6. Here the CDR3 DNA reads TGTGCCAGCAGTTTATCGGCAGGGGGTAGAGCTTTCTTT. It translates to CASSLSAGGRAFF.

For the CDR3, the DNA is TGTGCCAGTCGCGCAAGCGGGATTGTGGCCGGGGAGCTGTTTTTT. The encoded protein is CASRASGIVAGELFF. The gene calls are TRBV18 and TRBJ2-2; 7 bases line up with TRBD2. The CDR3 runs to 15 residues. Looked up from germline, CDR1 is KGHSH and CDR2 is LQKENI. The trim removed 9 bases at V and 6 bases at J, leaving 13 bases unmatched.

J is TRBJ2-2 and V is TRBV10-3, with D tentatively TRBD2 (6 bases). V was pared by 3 bases and J by 6 bases, with 20 bases between. Looked up from germline, CDR1 is ENHRY and CDR2 is SYGVKD. The CDR3 runs 17 residues. The CDR3, as DNA: TGTGCCATCAGTGAACAAAGATTGGGGGGTTCCCCCGGGGAGCTGTTTTTT. Residues: CAISEQRLGGSPGELFF.

The CDR3 DNA reads as TGCAGCGCGTGGACAGCAGCAGATACGCAGTATTTT. It translates to CSAWTAADTQYF. The V and J genes are TRBV29-1 and TRBJ2-3; possible D gene TRBD1, 6 bases. The CDR3 has 12 residues. Trimming removed 7 bases from V and 4 bases from J, with 12 bases in between. CDR1 SQVTM and CDR2 ANQGSEA come from the germline V gene.

This clone appeared a single time. Here the CDR3 DNA reads TGTGCCAGCATCCCTCAAGGGGTGGGTGGAGAGACCCAGTACTTC. Translated: CASIPQGVGGETQYF. The chain recombines TRBV28 with TRBJ2-5, with TRBD1 as a possible D gene (5 bases). Trimming pared 7 bases from V and 4 bases from J, leaving 19 bases between. The CDR3 contains 15 residues. The germline V gene encodes CDR1 MDHEN and CDR2 SYDVKM.

This clone was seen a few times. The gene calls are TRBV7-3 and TRBJ2-1; TRBD2 aligns across 10 bases. Germline trimming cut 4 bases from V and 3 bases from J; bases unmatched to any gene: 3. The CDR3 is made up of 15 amino acids. The germline gives CDR1 SGHTA, CDR2 FQGTGA. This CDR3 reads CASSSERGGYNEQFF. DNA of the CDR3: TGTGCCAGCAGCTCCGAGCGGGGGGGCTACAATGAGCAGTTCTTC. Full variable domain (missing parts from reference TRBV7-3 and TRBJ2-1): GAGVSQTPSNKVTEKGKYVELRCDPISGHTALYWYRQSLGQGPEFLIYFQGTGAADDSGLPNDRFFAVRPEGSVSTLKIQRTERGDSAVYLCASSSERGGYNEQFFGPGTRLTVL.

Turning to this clone: The sample contains more than one DNA sequence encoding this CDR3. This chain joins TRBV30 and TRBJ1-1, with D hard to call. V was shortened by 3 bases and J by 0 bases, with 8 bases between the two germline ends. CDR3 length equals 13 residues. Germline values: CDR1 GTSNPN, CDR2 SVGIG (reference sequence). In DNA, the CDR3 is TGTGCCTGGAGACCGGGAATGAACACTGAAGCTTTCTTT. Its protein product is CAWRPGMNTEAFF.

V and J are TRBV5-4 and TRBJ2-3, with 11 bases fitting TRBD2. Germline CDR1 reads SGHNT; CDR2 reads YYREEE (reference sequence). V shed 2 bases and J 4 bases; nucleotides not matched to a gene: 6. This CDR3 has 16 residues. CDR3 nucleotide sequence: TGTGCCAGCAGCTTACTCTATAGCGGGAGGGCAGATACGCAGTATTTT. Translating gives CASSLLYSGRADTQYF.

V usage is TRBV19 and J usage is TRBJ2-5; tentative D call: TRBD1 (6 bases). The CDR3 runs 16 residues. Between the trimmed V and J ends, which lost 1 base and 0 bases, there was a span of 12 bases. Germline assignment: CDR1 LNHDA and CDR2 SQIVND (reference sequence). This chain's CDR3 is CASSIAGQKYQETQYF. The CDR3 DNA sequence: TGTGCCAGTAGTATAGCCGGACAGAAGTACCAAGAGACCCAGTACTTC.

V and J are TRBV30 and TRBJ2-7, with D possibly TRBD2 on 5 matching bases. Germline V gene lookup returns CDR1 GTSNPN and CDR2 SVGIG (reference sequence). CDR3 size: 16 residues. V lost 2 bases, J lost 6 bases, and 23 bases lay in between. CDR3 nucleotides: TGTGCCTGGAGTAATGTTGTCCCGGGATCTCTTTCCGAGCAGTACTTC. It is translated as CAWSNVVPGSLSEQYF.

V usage is TRBV6-5 and J usage is TRBJ1-1; the D is unclear. The V gene's germline CDR1 is MNHEY and CDR2 SVGAGI. This CDR3 spans 13 amino acids. The V gene lost 7 bases and the J gene lost 1 base, with 10 bases spanning the gap. In nucleotides, the CDR3 is TGTGCCAGCACCCTTAGAGAGAACACTGAAGCTTTCTTT. Protein product: CASTLRENTEAFF.

With respect to this clone: One end of the junction does not line up with germline, which may come from a read error. The V call is TRBV13, the J call TRBJ1-2, with a weak D call TRBD1 (5 bases). Germline V CDR1 and CDR2: PRHDT, FYEKMQ (reference sequence). This CDR3 is 15 amino acids long. The DNA for the CDR3 is TGTGCCAGCACCTTAGGCCGGGGGGGGAACTATGGCTACACCTTC. This gives the protein CASTLGRGGNYGYTF. The full variable domain, completed using reference TRBV13 and TRBJ1-2, is AAGVIQSPRHLIKEKRETATLKCYPIPRHDTVYWYQQGPGQDPQFLISFYEKMQSDKGSIPDRFSAQQFSDYHSELNMSSLELGDSALYFCASTLGRGGNYGYTFGSGTRLTVV.

The chain employs TRBV25-1 and TRBJ2-1; 8 nucleotides match TRBD1. The V segment lost 2 bases and the J segment 10 bases; nucleotides outside the gene matches: 10. The CDR3 runs 15 residues. Germline V CDR1 and CDR2: MGHDK, SYGVNS. The CDR3 loop is CASSEVDRDEGEQFF. Here the CDR3 DNA reads TGTGCCAGCAGTGAAGTGGACAGGGATGAGGGCGAGCAGTTCTTC.

The chain uses TRBV18 and TRBJ2-7; the match to TRBD1 covers 8 bases. CDR1 and CDR2 (germline): KGHSH, LQKENI. Germline trimming cut 5 bases from V and 3 bases from J; bases unmatched to any gene: 9. The CDR3 runs 15 residues. CDR3 sequence (DNA): TGTGCCAGCTCAGCCCGACAGGGGATAAGCTACGAGCAGTACTTC. Amino acids: CASSARQGISYEQYF.

V and J are TRBV30 and TRBJ2-1; D perhaps matches TRBD2 (7 bases). This CDR3 has 13 residues. V lost 3 bases and J lost 6, with 12 bases in between. Germline loops: CDR1 GTSNPN, CDR2 SVGIG (reference sequence). This chain's CDR3 is CAWRGAGVNEQFF. In nucleotides, the CDR3 is TGTGCCTGGAGGGGGGCGGGGGTCAATGAGCAGTTCTTC.

The chain employs TRBV6-6 and TRBJ2-5; TRBD2 aligns across 12 bases. The CDR3 runs to 16 residues. V lost 3 bases to trimming and J lost 5 bases; unmatched junction nucleotides: 7. Looked up from germline, CDR1 is MNHNY and CDR2 is SVGAGI (reference sequence). As DNA, the CDR3 is TGTGCCAGCAGTTATTCTAGCGGGGGGGCACGGGAGACCCAGTACTTC. Amino acid sequence: CASSYSSGGARETQYF.

This clone was recorded only once. This chain uses TRBV6-5 with TRBJ2-1; 7 positions match TRBD1. CDR1 and CDR2 from the germline V gene are MNHEY and SVGAGI. The CDR3 is 13 residues long. J lost 7 bases, V lost 6 bases, and 6 bases had no gene match. The CDR3 spells CASRKRQGNEQFF. The CDR3 coding sequence is TGTGCCAGCAGAAAGAGACAGGGAAATGAGCAGTTCTTC.

The V and J genes are TRBV7-9 and TRBJ2-1; 11 nucleotides align to TRBD2. The V and J ends lost 1 base and 7 bases, in that order; junction bases with no gene match: 3. CDR1 is SEHNR and CDR2 is FQNEAQ in the germline V gene (reference sequence). This CDR3 contains 15 residues. The CDR3 region is CASSLGASGGNEQFF. The CDR3 coding sequence is TGTGCCAGCAGCTTAGGAGCTAGCGGGGGGAATGAGCAGTTCTTC.